Presented here are 29 T cell receptor beta chains from one specimen sequenced in a study of CD8+ T cells in alopecia areata. Reverse transcription of extracted RNA yielded cDNA, which provided the sequencing template. Generated by immunoSEQ multiplex PCR, the TCRdb table keeps only in-frame clones and is missing some. The sample records under 350,000 clones, roughly 60% being singletons. Treatment given: oral pan-JAK inhibitor, 5-10 mg twice daily. Specimen: CD4+ T cells sorted from blood, collected at week 24, from a patient treated with tofacitinib. The receptors were gathered from a human donor with alopecia areata.

This clone was counted only a few times. This rearrangement joins TRBV7-9 to TRBJ2-3, with D possibly matching TRBD2 (5 bases). V lost 4 bases, J lost 1 base, and 12 bases lay in between. CDR1 SEHNR and CDR2 FQNEAQ come from the germline V gene (reference sequence). The CDR3 spans 15 residues. This CDR3 is CASSSPVRGTDTQYF. The CDR3 DNA follows: TGTGCCAGCAGCTCCCCGGTGAGGGGCACAGATACGCAGTATTTT.

The chain recombines TRBV5-1 with TRBJ2-3, with D perhaps assigned TRBD1 or TRBD2 (5 bases each). Germline assignment: CDR1 SGHRS and CDR2 YFSETQ. V lost 4 bases, J lost 5 bases, and 14 bases lay in between. The CDR3 sequence is 14 residues long. The CDR3 is CASSRGGGKDTQYF. In nucleotides, the CDR3 is TGCGCCAGCAGCCGGGGCGGCGGTAAAGATACGCAGTATTTT.

This sequence joins TRBV30 and TRBJ1-2; D uncertain. The ends were cut back, 2 bases at V and 5 bases at J, with 12 bases in the middle. In germline, CDR1 is GTSNPN, CDR2 SVGIG (reference sequence). This CDR3 has 13 residues. Here the CDR3 reads CAWSKRARYGYTF. CDR3 coding DNA: TGTGCCTGGAGTAAGAGGGCGCGATATGGCTACACCTTC.

This chain connects TRBV5-4 to TRBJ2-5; unclear D gene. CDR1 and CDR2 from the germline V gene are SGHNT and YYREEE (reference sequence). This CDR3 is built from 14 residues. Trimming left V 9 bases short and J 1 base short, with 16 bases between. CDR3: CATSTGLAQETQYF. The CDR3 coding sequence is TGTGCCACCTCAACTGGCCTGGCCCAAGAGACCCAGTACTTC.

The CDR3 loop reads CASGAGIYNEQFF. The CDR3 bases are TGTGCCAGTGGAGCGGGGATTTACAATGAGCAGTTCTTC. The V and J genes are TRBV19 and TRBJ2-1, with 7 bases identical to TRBD2. Germline-derived CDR1 and CDR2 are LNHDA and SQIVND (reference sequence). The CDR3 extends over 13 amino acids. V lost 8 bases to trimming and J lost 4 bases; unmatched junction nucleotides: 5.

The chain combines TRBV10-3 with TRBJ2-3; 7 bases align to TRBD2. CDR1 is ENHRY, CDR2 SYGVKD, per germline. The CDR3 length is 12 residues. The V gene end was trimmed by 8 bases and the J gene end by 4 bases; junction bases not matched to a gene: 3. CDR3 DNA: TGTGCCATCGGACTAGTTGCAGATACGCAGTATTTT. Its protein product is CAIGLVADTQYF.

This clone has only a few counts. The J gene is TRBJ1-1, the V gene TRBV29-1, with D possibly being TRBD1 (6 bases). CDR3 length equals 13 residues. Germline V CDR1 and CDR2: SQVTM, ANQGSEA. Trimming took 6 bases from V and 0 from J, leaving 11 bases between them. The CDR3 DNA is TGCAGCGTCAACAGGGCATTGAACACTGAAGCTTTCTTT. Residues: CSVNRALNTEAFF.

This chain joins TRBV5-1 and TRBJ1-5, with TRBD1 matching over 9 bases. Germline CDR1 is SGHRS and CDR2 is YFSETQ. The CDR3 has 15 amino acids. Trimming cost V 3 bases and J 6 bases; bases outside gene matches: 7. The DNA for the CDR3 is TGCGCCAGCAGCTCGACAGGGGGAATGGGTCAGCCCCAGCATTTT. Amino acids: CASSSTGGMGQPQHF.

The chain has TRBV6-5 and TRBJ2-7, with 9 positions matching TRBD2. V was pared by 2 bases and J by 0 bases, with 2 bases of the junction left unmatched. Per germline, CDR1 MNHEY and CDR2 SVGAGI. This CDR3 spans 15 amino acids. This chain's CDR3 is CASSYRRGGSYEQYF. In DNA, the CDR3 is TGTGCCAGCAGTTACCGGCGGGGGGGCTCCTACGAGCAGTACTTC.

The rearrangement joins TRBV11-2 to TRBJ1-5, with D uncertain. V was trimmed by 5 bases and J by 7 bases, leaving 12 bases between them. The CDR3 length is 13 residues. Germline V gene sequence: CDR1 SGHAT, CDR2 FQNNGV. In DNA, the CDR3 is TGTGCCAGCAGCACCGCCCGACAACAGCCCCAGCATTTT. This sequence encodes CASSTARQQPQHF.

This chain connects TRBV11-2 to TRBJ2-1, with a possible D match to TRBD1 (6 bases). Germline CDR1 is SGHAT and CDR2 is FQNNGV. CDR3 length: 14 amino acids. The V gene lost 5 bases and the J gene lost 4 bases, with 12 bases spanning the gap. CDR3 residues: CASSPQGSYNEQFF. DNA of the CDR3: TGTGCCAGCAGCCCCCAGGGGAGTTACAATGAGCAGTTCTTC.

The rearrangement links TRBV18 to TRBJ1-4; no definite D call. Trimming stripped 2 bases from V and 8 bases from J, with 9 bases between. The germline V gene encodes CDR1 KGHSH and CDR2 LQKENI. The CDR3 totals 13 residues. This CDR3 is CASSPGMDEKLFF. The DNA of the CDR3 is TGTGCCAGCTCACCAGGCATGGACGAAAAACTGTTTTTT.

In this sample, this clone turned up a few times. The chain links TRBV7-2 to TRBJ2-5; 7 nucleotides align to TRBD1. V was clipped by 5 bases and J by 5 bases; unmatched bases: 8. The germline V gene encodes CDR1 SGHTA and CDR2 FQGNSA. This CDR3 comprises 14 residues. The CDR3 protein is CASSNRQGSETQYF. For the CDR3, the DNA is TGTGCCAGCAGCAACCGACAGGGCAGTGAGACCCAGTACTTC.

The chain couples TRBV5-1 to TRBJ1-2; TRBD1 matches 9 bases. Germline CDR1 is SGHRS and CDR2 is YFSETQ. The CDR3 has 12 amino acids. Unmatched junction bases numbered 3, after V lost 4 bases and J lost 8 bases. The CDR3 nucleotides are TGCGCCAGCAGCACCGGACAGGGGGGCTACACCTTC. It codes for CASSTGQGGYTF. The full variable domain, rest sourced from reference TRBV5-1 and TRBJ1-2, is KAGVTQTPRYLIKTRGQQVTLSCSPISGHRSVSWYQQTPGQGLQFLFEYFSETQRNKGNFPGRFSGRQFSNSRSEMNVSTLELGDSALYLCASSTGQGGYTFGSGTRLTVV.

The chain has TRBV30 and TRBJ2-5; no definite D call. CDR1 is GTSNPN, CDR2 SVGIG, per germline (reference sequence). The CDR3 has 13 residues. V was clipped by 0 bases and J by 4 bases, with 9 bases between them. Here the CDR3 reads CAWSVSSRETQYF. CDR3 in DNA: TGTGCCTGGAGTGTATCCAGTAGAGAGACCCAGTACTTC. Together with reference TRBV30 and TRBJ2-5, the CDR3 gives the full variable domain: SQTIHQWPATLVQPVGSPLSLECTVEGTSNPNLYWYRQAAGRGLQLLFYSVGIGQISSEVPQNLSASRPQDRQFILSSKKLLLSDSGFYLCAWSVSSRETQYFGPGTRLLVL.

The rearrangement links TRBV18 to TRBJ1-5; TRBD1 matches at 7 bases. Germline assignment: CDR1 KGHSH and CDR2 LQKENI. The V gene end was trimmed by 2 bases and the J gene end by 2 bases; junction bases not matched to a gene: 3. The CDR3 covers 15 residues. The CDR3 bases are TGTGCCAGCTCACCATCCACAGGGGGCAATCAGCCCCAGCATTTT. Translating gives CASSPSTGGNQPQHF. Based on the CDR3 plus reference TRBV18 and TRBJ1-5, the full variable domain is NAGVMQNPRHLVRRRGQEARLRCSPMKGHSHVYWYRQLPEEGLKFMVYLQKENIIDESGMPKERFSAEFPKEGPSILRIQQVVRGDSAAYFCASSPSTGGNQPQHFGDGTRLSIL.

The CDR3 DNA sequence: TGCGCCAGCAGCTTTGGTTGGGACACTGAAGCTTTCTTT. Its translation is CASSFGWDTEAFF. The gene calls are TRBV5-1 and TRBJ1-1, with D uncertain. Looked up from germline, CDR1 is SGHRS and CDR2 is YFSETQ. This CDR3 contains 13 residues. The V and J ends lost 2 bases and 3 bases respectively, with 8 bases between them.

V is TRBV29-1 and J is TRBJ2-5; D is unclear. V was cut by 4 bases and J by 5 bases, with 11 bases left in between. The CDR3 is 12 amino acids. Germline V gives CDR1 SQVTM, CDR2 ANQGSEA. DNA for the CDR3: TGCAGCGTTGTGGGGTCTGCGGAGACCCAGTACTTC. Its protein is CSVVGSAETQYF.

This clone came up a few times. The rearrangement joins TRBV23-1 to TRBJ2-7, with D uncertain. TRBV23-1 is an ORF, with its function uncertain. Trimming removed 4 bases from V and 6 bases from J, with 19 bases in between. The CDR3 is made up of 15 amino acids. The CDR3 bases are TGCGCCAGCAGTCCCAAGACGGGTTTTGTACGCGAGCAGTACTTC. Residues: CASSPKTGFVREQYF.

The chain combines TRBV7-8 with TRBJ2-3; 10 bases match TRBD2. The CDR3 has 16 residues. Germline assignment: CDR1 SGHVS and CDR2 FQNEAQ. The ends lost 2 bases at V and 3 bases at J; junction bases unmatched: 5. CDR3 protein: CASSLRTSGVTDTQYF. The CDR3 DNA is TGTGCCAGCAGCTTAAGAACTAGCGGGGTAACAGATACGCAGTATTTT.

This clone has only a few counts. The chain is built from TRBV5-1 and TRBJ2-2; 7 bases map to TRBD1. CDR3 length: 16 amino acids. Germline CDR1 and CDR2: SGHRS and YFSETQ. J lost 6 bases, V lost 4 bases, and 12 bases had no gene match. The CDR3 reads CASSPDPRGLAGELFF. In DNA form, the CDR3 reads TGCGCCAGCAGCCCAGACCCCAGGGGGTTAGCCGGGGAGCTGTTTTTT.

The chain combines TRBV14 with TRBJ1-6; 8 bases map to TRBD1. The V and J ends lost 5 bases and 8 bases, in that order; junction bases with no gene match: 8. Germline assignment: CDR1 SGHDN and CDR2 FVKESK. CDR3 length: 15 residues. CDR3 sequence: CASSGRDRHYSPLHF. As DNA, the CDR3 is TGTGCCAGCAGCGGCCGGGACAGGCACTATTCACCCCTCCACTTT.

V usage is TRBV7-6 and J usage is TRBJ1-1, with a tentative D call TRBD1 (5 bases). Germline-derived CDR1 and CDR2 are SGHVS and FNYEAQ. Trimming cost V 5 bases and J 1 base, with 11 bases left between them. The CDR3 loop spans 14 amino acids. The CDR3 protein is CASSASGTNTEAFF. The CDR3 nucleotides read TGTGCCAGCAGCGCCTCCGGGACGAACACTGAAGCTTTCTTT.

This chain joins TRBV29-1 and TRBJ1-5; D is undetermined. V was clipped by 7 bases and J by 3 bases, with 16 bases between them. The CDR3 totals 14 residues. The germline V gene encodes CDR1 SQVTM and CDR2 ANQGSEA. The CDR3 region has the DNA TGCAGCGCCTTATTCCCGGGCTACAATCAGCCCCAGCATTTT. It specifies CSALFPGYNQPQHF.

The V call is TRBV29-1, the J call TRBJ2-1, with 10 positions matching TRBD1. The CDR3 loop spans 14 amino acids. CDR1 SQVTM and CDR2 ANQGSEA come from the germline V gene. V lost 7 bases and J lost 2; bases outside the gene matches: 5. Here the CDR3 DNA reads TGCAGCGCCAAGGGACAGGGGCCCTACAATGAGCAGTTCTTC. This gives the protein CSAKGQGPYNEQFF.

This rearrangement joins TRBV10-3 to TRBJ1-6; D uncertain. Germline V gene sequence: CDR1 ENHRY, CDR2 SYGVKD. The V end was cut by 6 bases, the J end by 2 bases, with 11 bases between. CDR3 length equals 15 residues. CDR3 DNA sequence: TGTGCCATCAGCGGTGGGGAAACCTATAATTCACCCCTCCACTTT. Its translation: CAISGGETYNSPLHF.

The chain is built from TRBV30 and TRBJ1-1, with no clear D. CDR3 size: 13 residues. Deletions cut 0 bases from V and 1 base from J, with 6 bases between. Germline CDR1 GTSNPN, CDR2 SVGIG (reference sequence). CDR3 nucleotides: TGTGCCTGGAGTGTATCCACGAACACTGAAGCTTTCTTT. Its translation: CAWSVSTNTEAFF.

This chain links TRBV7-2 with TRBJ1-5, with TRBD1 matching over 8 bases. The CDR3 has 15 residues. The ends lost 1 base at V and 6 bases at J; junction bases unmatched: 5. Germline V gene data show CDR1 as SGHTA and CDR2 as FQGNSA. The CDR3 is CASSLGSGGIQPQHF. The DNA for the CDR3 is TGTGCCAGCAGCTTAGGGTCAGGGGGCATTCAGCCCCAGCATTTT.

J is TRBJ1-1 and V is TRBV18; weak D call: TRBD1 (5 bases). The CDR3 extends over 16 amino acids. V shed 3 bases and J shed 0 bases, with 14 bases lying between them. Germline CDR1 reads KGHSH; CDR2 reads LQKENI. The CDR3 loop is CASSPRVGLLNTEAFF. DNA for the CDR3: TGTGCCAGCTCACCCAGAGTGGGACTGTTGAACACTGAAGCTTTCTTT.